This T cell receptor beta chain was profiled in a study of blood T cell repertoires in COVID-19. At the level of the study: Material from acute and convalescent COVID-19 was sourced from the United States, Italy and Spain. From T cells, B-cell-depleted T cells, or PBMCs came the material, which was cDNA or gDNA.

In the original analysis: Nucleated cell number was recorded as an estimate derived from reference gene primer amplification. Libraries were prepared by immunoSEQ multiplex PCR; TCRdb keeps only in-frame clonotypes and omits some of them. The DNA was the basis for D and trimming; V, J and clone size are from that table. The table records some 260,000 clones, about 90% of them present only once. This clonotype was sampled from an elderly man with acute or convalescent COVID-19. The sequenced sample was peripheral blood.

The CDR3 DNA follows: TGTGCCAGTTCGCTGCTCGCCGGAGAGACCCAGTACTTC. It specifies CASSLLAGETQYF. The rearrangement uses TRBV19 and TRBJ2-5; D is unresolved. The V gene lost 8 bases and the J gene lost 4 bases, with 14 bases spanning the gap. The CDR3 runs to 13 residues. Germline values: CDR1 LNHDA, CDR2 SQIVND (reference sequence).